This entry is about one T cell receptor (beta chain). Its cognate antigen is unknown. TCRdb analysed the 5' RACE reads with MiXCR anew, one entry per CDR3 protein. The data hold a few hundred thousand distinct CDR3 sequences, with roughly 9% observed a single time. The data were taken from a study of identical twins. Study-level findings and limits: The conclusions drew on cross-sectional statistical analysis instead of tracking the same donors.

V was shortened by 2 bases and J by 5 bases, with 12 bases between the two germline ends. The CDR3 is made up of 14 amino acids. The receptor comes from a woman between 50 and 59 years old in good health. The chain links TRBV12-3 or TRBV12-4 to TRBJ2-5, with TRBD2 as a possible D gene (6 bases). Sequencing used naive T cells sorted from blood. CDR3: CASSLQGGGETQYF. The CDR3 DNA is TGTGCCAGCAGTTTACAGGGCGGAGGGGAGACCCAGTACTTC.